These T cell receptor beta chains were read from a single sample in a study of stem cell transplantation in POMP-related autoinflammatory disease. Assay used: immunoSEQ multiplex PCR; TCRdb lists only in-frame clones, some missing. The sample gives approximately 23,000 clones, 75% to 85% of which show up once; approximately 2.4% is in the top ten. Sequencing used CD4+ T cells from PBMCs, obtained before stem cell transplantation. These receptors all come from a human donor with POMP-related autoinflammation and immune dysregulation (PRAID). Each CDR3 is given with its conserved first and last residue. A D gene is named only where the DNA matches it firmly. Some rows have no size entry. The others give once, few or many, or a class for an expanded clone.

clone_size: NA
j_call: TRBJ2-3
d_call: TRBD1
v_call: TRBV6-5
cdr3_aa: CASSGRQGADTQYF
cdr3_nt: TGTGCCAGCAGTGGGCGACAGGGGGCAGATACGCAGTATTTT

clone_size: NA
j_call: TRBJ2-5
d_call: TRBD2
v_call: TRBV7-9
cdr3_aa: CASSLAEIREGETQYF
cdr3_nt: TGTGCCAGCAGCTTAGCGGAGATCCGGGAGGGGGAGACCCAGTACTTC

clone_size: NA
j_call: TRBJ2-7
d_call: NA
v_call: TRBV11-2
cdr3_aa: CASSLDRIRSYEQYF
cdr3_nt: TGTGCCAGCAGCTTAGATAGAATTCGTTCCTACGAGCAGTACTTC

clone_size: NA
j_call: TRBJ2-1
d_call: NA
v_call: TRBV28
cdr3_aa: CASSLTQTDWNEQFF
cdr3_nt: TGTGCCAGCAGTTTAACACAGACAGACTGGAATGAGCAGTTCTTC

clone_size: NA
j_call: TRBJ2-2
d_call: TRBD2
v_call: TRBV18
cdr3_aa: CASSPQREANTGELFF
cdr3_nt: TGTGCCAGCTCACCACAGCGGGAGGCGAACACCGGGGAGCTGTTTTTT

clone_size: NA
j_call: TRBJ1-5
d_call: NA
v_call: TRBV21-1
cdr3_aa: CASATGHNNQPQHF
cdr3_nt: TGTGCCAGCGCCACAGGACACAATAATCAGCCCCAGCATTTT

clone_size: NA
j_call: TRBJ2-4
d_call: NA
v_call: TRBV2
cdr3_aa: CASSEGRKNIQYF
cdr3_nt: TGTGCCAGCAGTGAGGGACGGAAAAACATTCAGTACTTC

clone_size: NA
j_call: TRBJ1-5
d_call: NA
v_call: TRBV21-1
cdr3_aa: CASVEINQPQHF
cdr3_nt: TGTGCCAGCGTCGAAATAAATCAGCCCCAGCATTTT

clone_size: NA
j_call: TRBJ2-2
d_call: NA
v_call: TRBV11-2
cdr3_aa: CASSSVGGELFF
cdr3_nt: TGTGCCAGCAGTTCGGTCGGCGGGGAGCTGTTTTTT

clone_size: NA
j_call: TRBJ2-5
d_call: NA
v_call: TRBV19
cdr3_aa: CASSMTGVRETQYF
cdr3_nt: TGTGCCAGTAGTATGACGGGAGTGAGGGAGACCCAGTACTTC

clone_size: NA
j_call: TRBJ1-2
d_call: TRBD1
v_call: TRBV18
cdr3_aa: CASSQNTGGDAYGYTF
cdr3_nt: TGTGCCAGCTCACAGAATACAGGGGGCGATGCCTATGGCTACACCTTC

clone_size: NA
j_call: TRBJ2-2
d_call: TRBD2
v_call: TRBV30
cdr3_aa: CAWEGLAGVSGELFF
cdr3_nt: TGTGCCTGGGAGGGACTAGCGGGAGTCTCCGGGGAGCTGTTTTTT

clone_size: NA
j_call: TRBJ2-2
d_call: TRBD2
v_call: TRBV4-2
cdr3_aa: CASSRYNVGLAGPTGELFF
cdr3_nt: TGTGCCAGCAGCCGCTACAATGTGGGACTAGCGGGCCCCACCGGGGAGCTGTTTTTT

clone_size: NA
j_call: TRBJ2-7
d_call: NA
v_call: TRBV5-6
cdr3_aa: CASTKSPHRDEQYF
cdr3_nt: TGTGCCAGCACCAAATCACCCCACAGGGACGAGCAGTACTTC

clone_size: NA
j_call: TRBJ2-5
d_call: NA
v_call: TRBV6-5
cdr3_aa: CASSYSMDSLETQYF
cdr3_nt: TGTGCCAGCAGTTACTCGATGGATAGCTTGGAGACCCAGTACTTC

clone_size: NA
j_call: TRBJ2-7
d_call: TRBD1
v_call: TRBV11-2
cdr3_aa: CASSKGQGLNEQYF
cdr3_nt: TGTGCCAGCAGCAAGGGACAGGGGCTTAACGAGCAGTACTTC

clone_size: NA
j_call: TRBJ2-2
d_call: NA
v_call: TRBV10-2
cdr3_aa: CASSELGNVIGELFF
cdr3_nt: TGCGCCAGCAGTGAGTTGGGGAATGTGATCGGGGAGCTGTTTTTT

clone_size: NA
j_call: TRBJ1-1
d_call: NA
v_call: TRBV15
cdr3_aa: CATSRSSTGTEAFF
cdr3_nt: TGTGCCACCAGCAGATCTTCTACGGGGACTGAAGCTTTCTTT

clone_size: NA
j_call: TRBJ2-2
d_call: TRBD2
v_call: TRBV19
cdr3_aa: CASCNPLSGMNTGELFF
cdr3_nt: TGTGCCAGTTGTAACCCCCTTAGCGGGATGAACACCGGGGAGCTGTTTTTT

clone_size: NA
j_call: TRBJ1-2
d_call: NA
v_call: TRBV6-5
cdr3_aa: CASSYSTGKRIYGYTF
cdr3_nt: TGTGCCAGCAGTTACTCGACTGGGAAGAGGATCTATGGCTACACCTTC

clone_size: medium-sized
j_call: TRBJ2-7
d_call: TRBD2
v_call: TRBV5-4
cdr3_aa: CASSSSTSGPYEQYF
cdr3_nt: TGTGCCAGCAGCTCTTCTACTAGCGGCCCCTACGAGCAGTACTTC